The 13 T cell receptor beta chains below come from one sample, sequenced in a study of blood T cell repertoires in COVID-19. Some clones are missing from TCRdb's copy, which holds only in-frame ones; the method was immunoSEQ multiplex PCR. The sample consists of roughly 50,000 clones, more than 60% of them appearing once. The sequenced sample was peripheral blood. All receptors come from a human donor with active or convalescent COVID-19. The donor label of this sample is uncertain.

This chain uses TRBV5-1 with TRBJ2-5; 13 positions agree with TRBD2. V shed 4 bases, J shed 4 bases, and the junction held 7 bases outside the gene matches. This CDR3 is built from 16 residues. From germline, CDR1 is SGHRS and CDR2 YFSETQ. CDR3 region: CASSKTGTSGAETQYF. As DNA, the CDR3 is TGCGCCAGCAGCAAGACCGGGACTAGCGGGGCAGAGACCCAGTACTTC.

This clone occurred once. The V and J genes are TRBV29-1 and TRBJ2-3, with D tentatively TRBD1 (5 bases). V was trimmed by 1 base and J by 4 bases, leaving 9 bases between them. The CDR3 has 13 residues. CDR1 is SQVTM, CDR2 ANQGSEA, per germline. Here the CDR3 reads CSVEGGLADTQYF. The CDR3 DNA reads as TGCAGCGTTGAAGGGGGCTTGGCAGATACGCAGTATTTT.

Worth noting for this clone: At one boundary the junction diverges from the germline segment, which might be a read error. The chain links TRBV3-1 (or the pseudogene TRBV3-2) to TRBJ2-1; D is perhaps TRBD2 (5 bases). The CDR3 consists of 11 residues. CDR1 is LGHDT, CDR2 YNNKEL, per germline (reference sequence). The chain's CDR3 is CASSQVLAWVF. CDR3 DNA sequence: TGTGCCAGCAGCCAAGTTCTAGCTTGGGTCTTC.

The chain carries TRBV24-1 and TRBJ1-3; D remains unclear. The CDR3 is made up of 15 amino acids. The V and J ends lost 2 bases and 0 bases respectively, with 7 bases between them. Per the germline V gene, CDR1 is KGHDR and CDR2 is SFDVKD. DNA of the CDR3: TGTGCCACCAGTGATTCCGGGAGCTCTGGAAACACCATATATTTT. Its translation: CATSDSGSSGNTIYF.

This chain connects TRBV18 to TRBJ2-7, with TRBD1 matching over 7 bases. Looked up from germline, CDR1 is KGHSH and CDR2 is LQKENI. The junction had 15 bases not matched to a gene; V was cut back by 8 bases and J by 2 bases. This CDR3 has 16 amino acids. The chain's CDR3 is CASRQGVNRLTYEQYF. CDR3 bases: TGTGCCAGCCGCCAGGGGGTTAACCGCTTAACCTACGAGCAGTACTTC.

This clone was picked up a small number of times. The chain couples TRBV14 to TRBJ2-2, with D perhaps TRBD1 (6 bases). The CDR3 has 17 amino acids. Per germline, CDR1 SGHDN and CDR2 FVKESK. Between the trimmed V and J ends, which lost 4 bases and 5 bases, there was a span of 20 bases. In DNA form, the CDR3 reads TGTGCCAGCAGCCTAATCTGGGGACATAACGTTACCGGGGAGCTGTTTTTT. Protein product: CASSLIWGHNVTGELFF.

The chain uses TRBV10-3 and TRBJ2-5, with 9 bases fitting TRBD1. The CDR3 runs to 12 residues. Germline V gene lookup returns CDR1 ENHRY and CDR2 SYGVKD. V lost 11 bases to trimming and J lost 3 bases; unmatched junction nucleotides: 4. The CDR3 DNA is TGTGCCGTAAGACAGGGGGAAGAGACCCAGTACTTC. It specifies CAVRQGEETQYF.

This clone is a singleton in its sample. V is TRBV24-1 and J is TRBJ2-3, with D possibly matching TRBD1 (7 bases). Germline lookup yields CDR1 KGHDR and CDR2 SFDVKD. V was trimmed by 6 bases and J by 5 bases, leaving 23 bases between them. The CDR3 runs 17 residues. This CDR3 reads CATSSGAYLSGGDTQYF. The CDR3 DNA is TGTGCCACCAGTTCGGGGGCCTACCTCTCAGGGGGAGATACGCAGTATTTT.

V and J are TRBV7-2 and TRBJ2-7; weak D call: TRBD2 (5 bases). Trimming took off 5 bases at V and 3 bases at J, with 11 bases between the two ends. The CDR3 runs to 13 residues. Germline-derived CDR1 and CDR2 are SGHTA and FQGNSA. For the CDR3, the DNA is TGTGCCAGCAGCCGCTCACGGGACTACGAGCAGTACTTC. This codes for CASSRSRDYEQYF.

This clone was detected many times. The chain couples TRBV28 to TRBJ2-3; possibly TRBD1 for D (5 bases). Trimming removed 9 bases from V and 4 bases from J, with 23 bases in between. Germline V gene sequence: CDR1 MDHEN, CDR2 SYDVKM. This CDR3 is 16 amino acids long. The CDR3 protein is CASTGNLGAGADTQYF. The CDR3 DNA follows: TGTGCCAGTACCGGAAACCTAGGGGCAGGAGCAGATACGCAGTATTTT. The full variable domain, completed using reference TRBV28 and TRBJ2-3, is DVKVTQSSRYLVKRTGEKVFLECVQDMDHENMFWYRQDPGLGLRLIYFSYDVKMKEKGDIPEGYSVSREKKERFSLILESASTNQTSMYLCASTGNLGAGADTQYFGPGTRLTVL.

The chain couples TRBV11-2 to TRBJ2-1, with 9 nucleotides matching TRBD2. Germline V lookup: CDR1 SGHAT, CDR2 FQNNGV. This CDR3 is built from 13 residues. V lost 4 bases, J lost 9 bases, and 4 bases stayed unmatched. The CDR3 protein is CASSSTSGGEQFF. The CDR3 nucleotides read TGTGCCAGCAGCTCGACTAGCGGTGGTGAGCAGTTCTTC.

In this sample, this clone turned up a few times. This chain joins TRBV7-3 and TRBJ2-1; the match to TRBD1 covers 11 bases. Germline CDR1 reads SGHTA; CDR2 reads FQGTGA. The CDR3 spans 17 residues. V was pared by 4 bases and J by 4 bases, with 9 bases of the junction left unmatched. CDR3 region: CASSWGQGGPLYNEQFF. The CDR3, as DNA: TGTGCCAGCAGCTGGGGACAGGGGGGACCCCTATACAATGAGCAGTTCTTC.

This chain links TRBV7-2 with TRBJ2-7; 7 bases align to TRBD1. The CDR3 length is 15 residues. The V gene end was trimmed by 1 base and the J gene end by 6 bases; junction bases not matched to a gene: 9. CDR1 and CDR2 (germline): SGHTA, FQGNSA. CDR3: CASSLVGGQAAEQYF. The CDR3 DNA reads as TGTGCCAGCAGCTTAGTCGGTGGACAGGCAGCCGAGCAGTACTTC.